This T cell receptor beta chain was found in a study of T cells in tuberculosis. About the research overall: In South Africa, adults with active tuberculosis were compared with IGRA-negative and latently infected IGRA-positive adolescents.

V lost 4 bases to trimming and J lost 8 bases, with 20 bases between them. Germline CDR1 is MGHRA and CDR2 is YSYEKL. The CDR3 extends over 15 amino acids. Concerning this clone: Its antigen is unknown.

Study-level findings and limits: Cases with active tuberculosis were adults, while controls were adolescents.

Libraries were prepared by immunoSEQ multiplex PCR; TCRdb keeps only in-frame clonotypes and omits some of them. The data show 25,000 to 35,000 clones, more than 85% seen once. The sequenced sample was PBMCs. V gene TRBV4-1 combines with J gene TRBJ1-2; D gene ambiguous. The receptor was derived from a donor aged 10 to 29 with latent tuberculosis or without tuberculosis infection. The CDR3 DNA is TGCGCCAGCAGCCCCTGGGAGGCAGCCCTGGAGGGCTACACCTTC. Amino acid sequence: CASSPWEAALEGYTF.